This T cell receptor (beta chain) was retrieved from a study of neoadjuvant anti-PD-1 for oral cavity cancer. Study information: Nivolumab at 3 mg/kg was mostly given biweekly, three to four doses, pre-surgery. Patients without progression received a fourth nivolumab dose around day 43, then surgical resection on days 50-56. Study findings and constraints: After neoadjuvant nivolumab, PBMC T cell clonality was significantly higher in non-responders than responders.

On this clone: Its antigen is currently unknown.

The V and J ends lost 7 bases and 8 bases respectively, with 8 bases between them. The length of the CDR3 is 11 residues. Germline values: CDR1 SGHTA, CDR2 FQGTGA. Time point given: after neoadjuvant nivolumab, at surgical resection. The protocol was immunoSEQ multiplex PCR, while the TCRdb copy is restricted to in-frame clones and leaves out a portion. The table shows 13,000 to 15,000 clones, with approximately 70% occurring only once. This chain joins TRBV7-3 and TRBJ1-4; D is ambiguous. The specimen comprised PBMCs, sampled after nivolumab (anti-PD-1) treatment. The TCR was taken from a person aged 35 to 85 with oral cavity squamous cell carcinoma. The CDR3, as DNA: TGTGCCAGCACCCTAGGGGAAAAACTGTTTTTT. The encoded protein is CASTLGEKLFF.